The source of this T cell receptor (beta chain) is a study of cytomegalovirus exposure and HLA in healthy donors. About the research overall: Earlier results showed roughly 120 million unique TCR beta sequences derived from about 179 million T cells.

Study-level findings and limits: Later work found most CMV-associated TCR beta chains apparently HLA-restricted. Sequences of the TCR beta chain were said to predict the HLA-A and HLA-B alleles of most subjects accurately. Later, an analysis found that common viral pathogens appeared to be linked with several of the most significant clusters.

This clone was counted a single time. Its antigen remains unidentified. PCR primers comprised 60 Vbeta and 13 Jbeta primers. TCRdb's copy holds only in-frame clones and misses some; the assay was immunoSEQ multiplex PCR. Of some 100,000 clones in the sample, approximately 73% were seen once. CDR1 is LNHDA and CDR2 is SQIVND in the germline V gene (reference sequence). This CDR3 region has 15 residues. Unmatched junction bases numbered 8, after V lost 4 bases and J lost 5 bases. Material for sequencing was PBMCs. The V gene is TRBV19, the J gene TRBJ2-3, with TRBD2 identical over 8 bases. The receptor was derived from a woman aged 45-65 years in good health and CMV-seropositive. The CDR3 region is CASSTPGLVVDTQYF. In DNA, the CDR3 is TGTGCCAGTAGTACACCGGGACTAGTGGTAGATACGCAGTATTTT.